These T cell receptor beta chains were read from a single sample in a study of T cell changes during pregnancy in multiple sclerosis. Only in-frame clones appear in the TCRdb table, and some are missing; sequencing was by immunoSEQ multiplex PCR. The data contain about 81,000 clones, 94% of them singletons. The specimen was peripheral blood, collected in the third trimester of pregnancy. The receptors derive from a female donor with multiple sclerosis, enrolled in a pregnancy study. The CDR3 runs from the conserved cysteine through the conserved F or W. The D gene is left open where the match is weak.

V: TRBV5-1; length: 14; J: TRBJ2-5; D: NA; CDR3: CASNRQASQETQYF; DNA: TGCGCCAGCAACCGACAGGCGTCCCAAGAGACCCAGTACTTC
V: TRBV4-1; length: 18; J: TRBJ1-1; D: TRBD1; CDR3: CASSHFRGQVSMNTEAFF; DNA: TGCGCCAGCAGCCACTTCAGAGGACAGGTGAGCATGAACACTGAAGCTTTCTTT
V: TRBV30; length: 14; J: TRBJ1-1; D: NA; CDR3: CAWSAGIQNTEAFF; DNA: TGTGCCTGGAGCGCCGGGATACAGAACACTGAAGCTTTCTTT
V: TRBV4-1; length: 15; J: TRBJ1-4; D: NA; CDR3: CASSQERYANEKLFF; DNA: TGCGCCAGCAGCCAAGAGCGGTATGCTAATGAAAAACTGTTTTTT
V: TRBV11-3; length: 14; J: TRBJ2-3; D: TRBD2; CDR3: CASSFRGGGDTQYF; DNA: TGTGCCAGCAGCTTTCGGGGGGGAGGTGATACGCAGTATTTT
V: TRBV2; length: 15; J: TRBJ1-6; D: TRBD1; CDR3: CASTSWGTVNSPLHF; DNA: TGTGCCAGCACCTCGTGGGGGACAGTTAATTCACCCCTCCACTTT
V: TRBV15; length: 12; J: TRBJ1-1; D: NA; CDR3: CATSRDTGPTFF; DNA: TGTGCCACCAGCAGAGATACCGGTCCTACTTTCTTT
V: TRBV19; length: 14; J: TRBJ2-5; D: TRBD1; CDR3: CASSIGTGIETQYF; DNA: TGTGCCAGTAGTATAGGGACAGGGATTGAGACCCAGTACTTC
V: TRBV7-3; length: 15; J: TRBJ2-5; D: NA; CDR3: CASSPRVGGQETQYF; DNA: TGTGCCAGCAGCCCTCGGGTCGGGGGTCAAGAGACCCAGTACTTC
V: TRBV7-3; length: 16; J: TRBJ1-2; D: TRBD1; CDR3: CASSTDRGRRSDGYTF; DNA: TGTGCCAGCAGCACGGACAGGGGGCGACGTTCGGATGGCTACACCTTC